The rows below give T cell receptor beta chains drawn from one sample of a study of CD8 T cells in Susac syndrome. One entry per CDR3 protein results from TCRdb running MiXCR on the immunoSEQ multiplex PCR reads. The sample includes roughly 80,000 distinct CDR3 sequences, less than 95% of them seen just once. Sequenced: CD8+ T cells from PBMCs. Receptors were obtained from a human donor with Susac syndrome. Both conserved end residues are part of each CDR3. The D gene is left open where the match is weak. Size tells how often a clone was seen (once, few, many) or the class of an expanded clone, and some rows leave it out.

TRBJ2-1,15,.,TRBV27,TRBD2,TGTGCCAGCGCCCCTGGGCTAGCGGGGGGGCGGGAGCAGTTCTTC,CASAPGLAGGREQFF
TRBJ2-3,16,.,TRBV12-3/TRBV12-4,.,TGTGCCAGCCGCTGGGACGTCGGGACTAGCACAGATACGCAGTATTTT,CASRWDVGTSTDTQYF
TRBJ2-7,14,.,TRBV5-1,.,TGCGCCAGCAGTTCCCTGTTGGGTTCCTACGAGCAGTACTTC,CASSSLLGSYEQYF
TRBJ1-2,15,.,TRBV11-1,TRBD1,TGTGCCAGCAGCGAAAGCAGGGGGTTGGACTATGGCTACACCTTC,CASSESRGLDYGYTF
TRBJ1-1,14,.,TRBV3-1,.,TGTGCCAGCAGCCGCGGGACACGGAACACTGAAGCTTTCTTT,CASSRGTRNTEAFF
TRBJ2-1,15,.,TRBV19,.,TGTGCCAGTAGCCCGTCTAGAAGCTCCTACAATGAGCAGTTCTTC,CASSPSRSSYNEQFF
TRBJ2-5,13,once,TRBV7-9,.,TGTGCCAGCAGTTCAATTAGGGGAGAGACCCAGTACTTC,CASSSIRGETQYF
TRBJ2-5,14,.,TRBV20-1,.,TGCAGTGCTAGAGATCGAGACATCCTCGAGACCCAGTACTTC,CSARDRDILETQYF
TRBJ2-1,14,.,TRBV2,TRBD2,TGTGCCAGCAGGCTCGGGGGGGCCTACAATGAGCAGTTCTTC,CASRLGGAYNEQFF
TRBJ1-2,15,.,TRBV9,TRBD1,TGTGCCAGCAGCGGGGGCGTGGGACAGCTCTATGGCTACACCTTC,CASSGGVGQLYGYTF
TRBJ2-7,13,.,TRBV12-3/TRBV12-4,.,TGTGCCAGCGGAGTTAGCGGAGCCTACGAGCAGTACTTC,CASGVSGAYEQYF
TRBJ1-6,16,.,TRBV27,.,TGTGCCAGCAGTTTAAGGCCCAGGGGCCGTAATTCACCCCTCCACTTT,CASSLRPRGRNSPLHF
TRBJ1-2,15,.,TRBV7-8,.,TGTGCCAGCAGCTTAGGTGGGGGGTCAGCCAGCGGCTACACCTTC,CASSLGGGSASGYTF
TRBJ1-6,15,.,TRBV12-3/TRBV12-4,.,TGTGCCAGCAGTTTACTGAACTCCTATAATTCACCCCTCCACTTT,CASSLLNSYNSPLHF
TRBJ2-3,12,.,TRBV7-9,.,TGTGCCAGCAGGTCAAGGGCAGATACGCAGTATTTT,CASRSRADTQYF
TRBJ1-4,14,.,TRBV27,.,TGTGCCAGCAGGCCTCCGGGTCCGCGTGAAAAACTGTTTTTT,CASRPPGPREKLFF
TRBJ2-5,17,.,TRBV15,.,TGTGCCACCAGCAGAGTCCCCCGGCACTTAAGAGAAGAGACCCAGTACTTC,CATSRVPRHLREETQYF
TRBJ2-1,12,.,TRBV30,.,TGTGCCTGGAGTATTAGTGTATATGAGCAGTTCTTC,CAWSISVYEQFF
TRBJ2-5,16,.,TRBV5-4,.,TGTGCCAGCAGCTTGGTTGGCGGGGCAAGGTCGGAGACCCAGTACTTC,CASSLVGGARSETQYF
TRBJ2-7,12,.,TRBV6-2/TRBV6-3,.,TGTGCCAGCACCCCGTCGGGCTACGAGCAGTACTTC,CASTPSGYEQYF
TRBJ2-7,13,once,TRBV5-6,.,TGTGCCAGCAGCTTGGTGTCTCTCTACGAGCAGTACTTC,CASSLVSLYEQYF
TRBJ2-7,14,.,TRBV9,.,TGTGCCAGCAGCCCACCCGGGATACCTTACGAGCAGTACTTC,CASSPPGIPYEQYF
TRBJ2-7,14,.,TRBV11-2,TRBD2,TGTGCCAGCAGCCCTAGCGGGGGGCTATACGAGCAGTACTTC,CASSPSGGLYEQYF
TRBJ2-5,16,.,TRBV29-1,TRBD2,TGCAGCGTTGAAGATCGGGGTGGGAGGGGAGGGGAGACCCAGTACTTC,CSVEDRGGRGGETQYF